These 8 T cell receptor beta chains were all obtained from the same sample, sequenced in a study of cytomegalovirus exposure and HLA in healthy donors. PCR employed 60 Vbeta and 13 Jbeta primers. Generated by immunoSEQ multiplex PCR, the TCRdb table keeps only in-frame clones and is missing some. The data contain 150,000 to 200,000 clones, around three quarters of them singletons. Sequences were obtained from PBMCs. The receptor source for this set is a boy aged 5-17 years in good health and CMV-seronegative.

This clone was observed a handful of times. The rearrangement joins TRBV5-6 to TRBJ1-2; TRBD1 matches 8 bases. Germline V gene lookup returns CDR1 SGHDT and CDR2 YYEEEE. Unmatched junction bases numbered 3, after V lost 3 bases and J lost 8 bases. The CDR3 totals 12 residues. The CDR3: CASSWGQAGYTF. The CDR3 DNA follows: TGTGCCAGCAGCTGGGGACAGGCGGGCTACACCTTC.

This CDR3 is CASSLNTGTGGQPQHF. The CDR3 DNA reads TGCGCCAGCAGCTTAAATACCGGGACAGGGGGCCAGCCCCAGCATTTT. The chain carries TRBV4-1 and TRBJ1-5; 12 bases are a match to TRBD1. CDR1 and CDR2 (germline): MGHRA, YSYEKL. This CDR3 is built from 16 residues. Trimming removed 5 bases from V and 7 bases from J; junction bases left unmatched: 9.

The chain combines TRBV5-1 with TRBJ1-1; TRBD1 is a possible D gene (6 bases). CDR1 SGHRS and CDR2 YFSETQ come from the germline V gene. V was trimmed by 5 bases and J by 0 bases, leaving 11 bases between them. The length of the CDR3 is 14 residues. The chain's CDR3 is CASSYRQVNTEAFF. The CDR3 DNA reads as TGCGCCAGCAGTTACCGACAGGTGAACACTGAAGCTTTCTTT.

The chain links TRBV11-1 to TRBJ1-2; 7 bases agree with TRBD1. Looked up from germline, CDR1 is SGHAT and CDR2 is FQDESV (reference sequence). CDR3 length equals 14 residues. V trimming: 4 bases; J trimming: 6 bases; junction bases outside the gene matches: 8. The CDR3 bases are TGTGCCAGCAGCTATAGGACAGGATCGAATGGCTACACCTTC. This translates into CASSYRTGSNGYTF.

The chain couples TRBV7-9 to TRBJ1-2; 8 bases match TRBD1. The germline gives CDR1 SEHNR, CDR2 FQNEAQ (reference sequence). J lost 3 bases, V lost 5 bases, and 20 bases had no gene match. The CDR3 length is 19 residues. The CDR3 region has the DNA TGTGCCAGCAGCCCGGTAGGGGGACAGGCGAACCTACCCCACTATGGCTACACCTTC. Translation gives CASSPVGGQANLPHYGYTF.

The chain couples TRBV15 to TRBJ1-3; TRBD1 matches at 9 bases. The CDR3 has 16 amino acids. V was clipped by 3 bases and J by 2 bases; unmatched bases: 5. Germline loops: CDR1 LNHNV, CDR2 YYDKDF (reference sequence). As DNA, the CDR3 is TGTGCCACCAGCAGGACGGGACAGGGAGCTGGAAACACCATATATTTT. It specifies CATSRTGQGAGNTIYF.

This clone was counted only a few times. The chain combines TRBV5-1 with TRBJ1-1, with TRBD1 as a possible D gene (5 bases). The V gene's germline CDR1 is SGHRS and CDR2 YFSETQ. CDR3 length: 15 residues. V was trimmed by 4 bases and J by 5 bases, leaving 18 bases between them. CDR3 region: CASSPGDLGVTEAFF. The CDR3 DNA follows: TGCGCCAGCAGCCCAGGCGATTTAGGGGTTACTGAAGCTTTCTTT. The complete variable domain, with remaining parts taken from reference TRBV5-1 and TRBJ1-1, reads KAGVTQTPRYLIKTRGQQVTLSCSPISGHRSVSWYQQTPGQGLQFLFEYFSETQRNKGNFPGRFSGRQFSNSRSEMNVSTLELGDSALYLCASSPGDLGVTEAFFGQGTRLTVV.

In its sample, this clone was seen a few times. This chain links TRBV13 with TRBJ2-3; 10 positions agree with TRBD2. CDR1 PRHDT and CDR2 FYEKMQ come from the germline V gene (reference sequence). With 4 bases clipped from V and 4 bases from J, the junction kept 14 bases outside the gene matches. The CDR3 extends over 18 amino acids. The CDR3 DNA reads TGTGCCAGCAGCTCGTACGCCCGGCTAGCGGGGGAGGCAGATACGCAGTATTTT. It yields the protein CASSSYARLAGEADTQYF.